This TCR beta chain was observed in a study of human T cells and chemical hapten exposure. Study context: Patch testing placed 0.01% DPC on the upper back, with readings at 6 days. The study's findings and limits: There was a positive correlation between PT1 expanded TCR counts and patch test score.

This clonotype was counted at least ten times. Its antigen is not identified. Trimming removed 5 bases from V and 4 bases from J, with 23 bases in between. The CDR3 covers 17 residues. Germline loops: CDR1 SGHTA, CDR2 FQGNSA. The time point was: patch test 1, 2 weeks after DPC sensitization. Specified treatment: therapeutic diphenylcyclopropenone sensitization with weekly scalp DPC. During construction of the library, unique molecular identifiers were attached to individual cDNA molecules for quantitative, reproducible TCR counting. TCRdb redid the calling of the RACE reads with MiXCR, one entry per CDR3 protein. Counted here are approximately 70,000 distinct CDR3 sequences, more than 8% occurring once; the ten biggest clones make up more than 2.5%.

The sequence derives from a woman aged 40 to 49 with alopecia areata. Some clones in this sample may be carry-over from other donors' samples. The chain carries TRBV7-2 and TRBJ1-2; the D gene is possibly TRBD1 (5 bases). Material: whole blood, obtained in connection with sensitization to the hapten diphenylcyclopropenone (DPC). The CDR3 reads CASSHGGILSIRYGYTF. For the CDR3, the DNA is TGTGCCAGCAGCCACGGGGGGATACTATCGATTCGCTATGGCTACACCTTC.